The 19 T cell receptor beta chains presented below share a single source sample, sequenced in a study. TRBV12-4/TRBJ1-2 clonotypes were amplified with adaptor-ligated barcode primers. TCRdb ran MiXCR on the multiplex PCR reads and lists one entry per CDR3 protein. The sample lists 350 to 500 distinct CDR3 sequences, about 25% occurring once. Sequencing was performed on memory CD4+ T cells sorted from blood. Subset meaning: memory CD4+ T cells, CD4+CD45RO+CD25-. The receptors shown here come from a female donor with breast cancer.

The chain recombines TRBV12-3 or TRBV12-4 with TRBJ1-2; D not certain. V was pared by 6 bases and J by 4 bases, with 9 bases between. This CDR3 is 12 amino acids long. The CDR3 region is CASRAGPYGYTF. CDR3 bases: TGTGCCAGCAGAGCAGGACCCTATGGCTACACCTTC.

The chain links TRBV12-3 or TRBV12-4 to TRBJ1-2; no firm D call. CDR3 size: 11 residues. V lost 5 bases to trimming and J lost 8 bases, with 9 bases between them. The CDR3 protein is CASSPKQGYTF. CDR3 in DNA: TGTGCCAGCAGTCCAAAACAAGGCTACACCTTC.

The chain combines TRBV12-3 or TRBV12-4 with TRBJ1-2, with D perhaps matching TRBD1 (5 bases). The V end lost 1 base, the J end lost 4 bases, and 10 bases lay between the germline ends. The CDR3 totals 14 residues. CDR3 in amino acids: CASSLGTFGYGYTF. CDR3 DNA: TGTGCCAGCAGTTTAGGGACATTCGGCTATGGCTACACCTTC.

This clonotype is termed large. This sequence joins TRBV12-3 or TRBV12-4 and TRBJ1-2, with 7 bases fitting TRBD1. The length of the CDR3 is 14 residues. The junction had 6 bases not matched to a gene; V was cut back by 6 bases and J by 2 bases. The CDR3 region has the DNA TGTGCCAGCAGCTCCGACAGGGAGAACTATGGCTACACCTTC. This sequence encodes CASSSDRENYGYTF.

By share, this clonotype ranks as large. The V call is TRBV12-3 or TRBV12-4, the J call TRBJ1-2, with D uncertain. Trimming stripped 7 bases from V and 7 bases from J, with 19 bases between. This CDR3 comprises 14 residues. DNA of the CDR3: TGTGCCAGCACTTTCGTCCGGGGTCTACGTGGCTACACCTTC. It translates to CASTFVRGLRGYTF.

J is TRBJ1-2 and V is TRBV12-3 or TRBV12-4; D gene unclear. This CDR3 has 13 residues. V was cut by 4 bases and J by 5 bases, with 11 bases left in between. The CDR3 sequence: CASSSTRTYGYTF. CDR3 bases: TGTGCCAGCAGTTCGACCAGGACGTATGGCTACACCTTC.

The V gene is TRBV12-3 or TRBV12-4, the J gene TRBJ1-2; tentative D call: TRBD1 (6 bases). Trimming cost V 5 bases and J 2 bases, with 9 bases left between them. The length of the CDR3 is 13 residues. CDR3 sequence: CASSTGTNYGYTF. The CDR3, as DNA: TGTGCCAGCAGTACAGGGACGAACTATGGCTACACCTTC.

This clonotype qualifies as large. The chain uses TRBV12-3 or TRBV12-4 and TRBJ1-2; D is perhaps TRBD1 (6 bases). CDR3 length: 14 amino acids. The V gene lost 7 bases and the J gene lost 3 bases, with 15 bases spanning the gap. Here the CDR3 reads CASTTKQGHYGYTF. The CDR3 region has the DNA TGTGCCAGCACCACTAAACAGGGACACTATGGCTACACCTTC.

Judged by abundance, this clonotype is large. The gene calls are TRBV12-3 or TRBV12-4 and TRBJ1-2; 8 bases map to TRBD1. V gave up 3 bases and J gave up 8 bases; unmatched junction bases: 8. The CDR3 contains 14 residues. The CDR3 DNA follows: TGTGCCAGCAGTTTCCTGGACAGGGTTCGAGGCTACACCTTC. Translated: CASSFLDRVRGYTF.

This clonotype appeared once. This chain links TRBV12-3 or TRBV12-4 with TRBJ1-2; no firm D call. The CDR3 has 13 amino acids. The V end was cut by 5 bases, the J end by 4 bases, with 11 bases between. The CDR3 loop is CASSRDGRYGYTF. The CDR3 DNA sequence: TGTGCCAGCAGTCGAGACGGGCGCTATGGCTACACCTTC.

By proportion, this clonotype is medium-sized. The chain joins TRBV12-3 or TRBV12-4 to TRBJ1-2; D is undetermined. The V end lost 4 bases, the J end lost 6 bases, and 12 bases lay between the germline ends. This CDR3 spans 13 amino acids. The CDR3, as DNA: TGTGCCAGCAGTTCTGCCAGGAGGGATGGCTACACCTTC. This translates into CASSSARRDGYTF.

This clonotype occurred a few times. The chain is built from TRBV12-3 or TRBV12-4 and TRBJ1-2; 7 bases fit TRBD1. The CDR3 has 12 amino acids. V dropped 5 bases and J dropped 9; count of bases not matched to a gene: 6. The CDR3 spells CASSRQGQSYTF. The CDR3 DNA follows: TGTGCCAGCAGTCGACAGGGCCAGAGCTACACCTTC.

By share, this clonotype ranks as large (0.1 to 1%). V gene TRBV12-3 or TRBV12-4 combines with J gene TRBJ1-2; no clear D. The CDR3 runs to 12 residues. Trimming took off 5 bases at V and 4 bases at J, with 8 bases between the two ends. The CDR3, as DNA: TGTGCCAGCAGTCGGGCCCTCTATGGCTACACCTTC. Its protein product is CASSRALYGYTF.

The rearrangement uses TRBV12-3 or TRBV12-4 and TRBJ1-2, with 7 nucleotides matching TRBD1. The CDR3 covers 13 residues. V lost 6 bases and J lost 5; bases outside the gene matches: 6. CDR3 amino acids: CASRSGTAYGYTF. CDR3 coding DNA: TGTGCCAGCAGATCCGGGACAGCTTATGGCTACACCTTC.

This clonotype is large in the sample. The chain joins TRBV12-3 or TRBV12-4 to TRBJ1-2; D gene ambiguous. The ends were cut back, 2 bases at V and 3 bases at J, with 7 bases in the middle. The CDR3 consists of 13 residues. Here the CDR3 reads CASSLNTDYGYTF. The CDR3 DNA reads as TGTGCCAGCAGTTTAAACACTGACTATGGCTACACCTTC.

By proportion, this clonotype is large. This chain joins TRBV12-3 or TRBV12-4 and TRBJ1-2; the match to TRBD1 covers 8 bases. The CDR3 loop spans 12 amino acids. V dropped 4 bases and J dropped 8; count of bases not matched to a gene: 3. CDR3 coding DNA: TGTGCCAGCAGTTCGACAGGGGTGGGCTACACCTTC. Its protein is CASSSTGVGYTF.

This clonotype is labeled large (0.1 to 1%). The CDR3 nucleotides read TGTGCCAGCAGTCCCATCCTTACCACGGGCTACACCTTC. Protein product: CASSPILTTGYTF. V and J are TRBV12-3 or TRBV12-4 and TRBJ1-2; D is ambiguous. The length of the CDR3 is 13 residues. Trimming stripped 5 bases from V and 8 bases from J, with 15 bases between.

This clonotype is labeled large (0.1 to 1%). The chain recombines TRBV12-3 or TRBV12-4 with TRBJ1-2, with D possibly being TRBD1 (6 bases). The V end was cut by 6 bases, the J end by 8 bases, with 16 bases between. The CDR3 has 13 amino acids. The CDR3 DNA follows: TGTGCCAGCAGCCTAAAGACAGGCGGAGGCTACACCTTC. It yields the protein CASSLKTGGGYTF.

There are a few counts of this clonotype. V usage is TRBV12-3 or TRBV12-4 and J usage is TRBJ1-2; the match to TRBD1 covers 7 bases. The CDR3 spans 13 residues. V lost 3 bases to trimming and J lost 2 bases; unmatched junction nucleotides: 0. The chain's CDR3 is CASSLGQNYGYTF. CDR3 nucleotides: TGTGCCAGCAGTTTGGGACAGAACTATGGCTACACCTTC.